This TCR beta chain appears in the sequencing data of a study of blood T cell repertoires in COVID-19. The overall study: Collection of acute and convalescent COVID-19 samples took place in the United States, Italy and Spain.

Followed over time, Seattle patients had been enrolled while infection was active. As handled by the study authors: Reference gene primer amplification yielded estimated nucleated cell counts. Profiled with immunoSEQ multiplex PCR; TCRdb holds only in-frame clones, not every one. The DNA gave D and trimming, while V, J and clone size come from that table. The sample shows 300,000 to 350,000 clones, approximately 88% of them seen only once. The TCR originated in a young woman with COVID-19, enrolled during active disease. The sample consisted of peripheral blood.

CDR3 sequence reads: CATSRVGSWSYNEQFF. The CDR3, as DNA: TGTGCCACCAGCAGAGTGGGTAGCTGGTCCTACAATGAGCAGTTCTTC. This chain connects TRBV15 to TRBJ2-1; D gene uncertain. The CDR3 runs to 16 residues. The germline CDR1 and CDR2 sequences are LNHNV and YYDKDF (reference sequence). The V end was cut by 1 base, the J end by 1 base, with 11 bases between.